These 7 T cell receptor beta chains share one sample of origin, sequenced in a study of blood T cell repertoires in COVID-19 (dated by TCRdb to 2018 to 2021). Receptor amplification or capture employed the immunoSEQ multiplex PCR assay. TCRdb mirrors the immuneACCESS table, restricted to in-frame sequences. Some clones are absent from its copies; in checked studies, under half trace to an unresolved V gene, and the reason for the others is unknown. This sample comprises about 270,000 clones, approximately 90% of them detected only once. The ten largest clones represent roughly 4.3% of the sample. Source material: PBMCs or T cells enriched from blood (not recorded which). Receptor source: a woman in her 30s with acute COVID-19.

This rearrangement joins TRBV28 to TRBJ1-4; 7 bases agree with TRBD1. This CDR3 comprises 17 residues. CDR1 is MDHEN and CDR2 is SYDVKM in the germline V gene. J lost 0 bases, V lost 4 bases, and 8 bases had no gene match. The DNA for the CDR3 is TGTGCCAGCAGTTCTACAGGGGTGGGAGCAACTAATGAAAAACTGTTTTTT. This sequence encodes CASSSTGVGATNEKLFF.

The V call is TRBV25-1, the J call TRBJ2-7; D gene ambiguous. This CDR3 is 13 amino acids long. Germline V gene lookup returns CDR1 MGHDK and CDR2 SYGVNS. Between the trimmed V and J ends, which lost 6 bases and 2 bases, there was a span of 11 bases. The CDR3 reads CASSNRVAYEQYF. For the CDR3, the DNA is TGTGCCAGCAGCAACAGAGTTGCCTACGAGCAGTACTTC.

The rearrangement uses TRBV11-2 and TRBJ2-1; 9 nucleotides agree with TRBD1. Trimming at V came to 4 bases and at J to 10 bases, leaving 2 bases not matched to a gene. This CDR3 region has 12 residues. CDR1 and CDR2 (germline): SGHAT, FQNNGV. CDR3 sequence: CASSYGQGEQFF. The CDR3 nucleotides read TGTGCCAGCAGCTACGGACAGGGGGAGCAGTTCTTC.

This clone appeared a single time. J is TRBJ2-7 and V is TRBV7-2; tentatively, D is TRBD2 (6 bases). Trimming removed 1 base at V and 2 bases at J, with 12 bases between. The CDR3 has 15 amino acids. The germline V gene encodes CDR1 SGHTA and CDR2 FQGNSA. The CDR3 bases are TGTGCCAGCAGCTTAGTTCCGGGAGCCCCCTACGAGCAGTACTTC. Its protein product is CASSLVPGAPYEQYF.

The genes are TRBV28 and TRBJ1-5; TRBD1 agrees at 9 bases. The CDR3 has 14 residues. The germline V gene has CDR1 MDHEN and CDR2 SYDVKM. With 8 bases clipped from V and 5 bases from J, the junction kept 7 bases outside the gene matches. CDR3 in DNA: TGTGCCAGCGGGACAGGGAGTGGCGATCAGCCCCAGCATTTT. As protein: CASGTGSGDQPQHF.

V is TRBV4-3 and J is TRBJ2-4; 9 positions match TRBD1. Trimming cost V 4 bases and J 4 bases; bases outside gene matches: 8. CDR3 length: 16 residues. Germline V gene lookup returns CDR1 LGHNA and CDR2 YSLEER. The CDR3 protein is CASSPGQGLGKNIQYF. The DNA for the CDR3 is TGCGCCAGCAGCCCGGGACAGGGTTTAGGGAAAAACATTCAGTACTTC.

This chain uses TRBV19 with TRBJ1-1; D is possibly TRBD1 (6 bases). The germline CDR1 and CDR2 sequences are LNHDA and SQIVND (reference sequence). This CDR3 is built from 15 residues. The V end was cut by 7 bases, the J end by 0 bases, with 15 bases between. The CDR3 DNA sequence: TGTGCCAGTACCCCCTCGGGACACTTGAACACTGAAGCTTTCTTT. Protein product: CASTPSGHLNTEAFF.